This record covers a single T cell receptor (beta chain). Looked up from germline, CDR1 is SNHLY and CDR2 is FYNNEI. This CDR3 spans 14 amino acids. The junction had 1 base not matched to a gene; V was cut back by 6 bases and J by 2 bases. This record comes from a study of blood T cell repertoires in COVID-19. The wider study: Spain, Italy and the United States supplied samples that represented acute and convalescent COVID-19. T cells, B-cell-depleted T cells, or PBMCs supplied cDNA or gDNA.

Profiling relied on immunoSEQ multiplex PCR, and the TCRdb table lists in-frame clones only, not all of them. Of a few hundred thousand clones in the sample, roughly 85% were seen once. This TCR was sampled from a young woman with acute or convalescent COVID-19. The chain has TRBV2 and TRBJ2-6; 7 bases are shared with TRBD1. The specimen was peripheral blood. The CDR3 DNA reads TGTGCCAGCAGCGGACAGGCTGGGGCCAACGTCCTGACTTTC. It specifies CASSGQAGANVLTF.